This entry features one T cell receptor beta chain sequence. What it binds is not known. This sample stems from a study of CD8 T cells in ankylosing spondylitis. Findings of the study overall: Within matched ankylosing spondylitis synovial fluid, disease-linked clones were reportedly significantly enriched. In ankylosing spondylitis blood, a motif of several highly homologous TCR beta variants appeared characteristic. Disease-associated clonotypes exhibited CD8+ identity and were relatively infrequent in peripheral blood. A number of the motif variants had already been described in reactive arthritis synovial fluid and blood.

TCRdb ran MiXCR on the 5' RACE reads and lists one entry per CDR3 protein. The table records roughly 190,000 distinct CDR3 sequences, 10% to 15% of them present only once. This TCR was sampled from a male donor with ankylosing spondylitis or in good health (not recorded which). The specimen sequenced was blood, either unsorted or a sorted T cell fraction (not recorded which).

The CDR3: CSARDHVAGVTYNEQFF. The CDR3 DNA is TGCAGTGCTAGAGATCATGTGGCGGGAGTAACCTACAATGAGCAGTTCTTC. This chain connects TRBV20-1 to TRBJ2-1; 7 bases match TRBD2. This CDR3 has 17 residues. Germline V gene lookup returns CDR1 DFQATT and CDR2 SNEGSKA (reference sequence). Germline trimming cut 0 bases from V and 2 bases from J; bases unmatched to any gene: 10.